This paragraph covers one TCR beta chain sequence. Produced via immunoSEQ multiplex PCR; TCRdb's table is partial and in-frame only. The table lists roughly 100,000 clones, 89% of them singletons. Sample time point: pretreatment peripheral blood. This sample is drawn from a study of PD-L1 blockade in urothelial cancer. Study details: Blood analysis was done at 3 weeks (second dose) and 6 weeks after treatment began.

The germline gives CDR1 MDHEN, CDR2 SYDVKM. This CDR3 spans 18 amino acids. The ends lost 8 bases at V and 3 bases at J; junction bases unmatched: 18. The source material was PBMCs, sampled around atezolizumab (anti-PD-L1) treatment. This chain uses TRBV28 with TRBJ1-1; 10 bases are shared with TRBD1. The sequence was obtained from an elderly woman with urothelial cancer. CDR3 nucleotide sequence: TGTGCCAGCCCTGGTAAGGTGGCGGGACAGGGGTCAGACACTGAAGCTTTCTTT. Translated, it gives CASPGKVAGQGSDTEAFF.